Listed below are T cell receptor beta chains from one sample, sequenced in a study of CD8 T cells in ankylosing spondylitis. TCRdb redid the calling of the 5' RACE reads with MiXCR, one entry per CDR3 protein. The sample has 750,000 to 850,000 distinct CDR3 sequences, 12% seen once; the top ten hold 0.51%. The sample consisted of blood, either unsorted or a sorted T cell fraction (not recorded which). The receptor source for this set is a male donor with ankylosing spondylitis. CDR3s include the opening cysteine and the closing phenylalanine or tryptophan. The order of the fields is V gene, J gene, D gene, CDR3 protein. D genes are given only for firm matches.

TRBV7-2	TRBJ1-1	-	CASSRAVRTVNTEAFF
TRBV29-1	TRBJ2-5	-	CSVTPTLPETQYF
TRBV10-3	TRBJ1-2	-	CAISEMYGYTF
TRBV6-1	TRBJ1-2	-	CASSEMGRIYGYTF
TRBV4-3	TRBJ1-2	-	CASSQDPGGNYGYTF
TRBV29-1	TRBJ1-4	-	CSVELANTNEKLFF
TRBV7-2	TRBJ1-6	-	CASSLARGPNLNSPLHF
TRBV10-3	TRBJ1-1	TRBD1	CAISEPGGQSGNTEAFF
TRBV20-1	TRBJ2-7	-	CSAGRQQWTAYEQYF
TRBV29-1	TRBJ1-2	-	CSGAETYGYTF
TRBV20-1	TRBJ2-3	-	CSELRPGRGADTQYF
TRBV7-2	TRBJ2-1	-	CASSLAIRDEQFF
TRBV18	TRBJ2-7	-	CASSPLGTRTYEQYF
TRBV27	TRBJ1-2	TRBD1	CASSLDRTTGYTF
TRBV20-1	TRBJ2-1	TRBD2	CSAEKRGSGEQFF
TRBV28	TRBJ2-5	TRBD1	CASSGQGSTQETQYF
TRBV7-2	TRBJ2-7	TRBD2	CASSPGLAQSYEQYF
TRBV20-1	TRBJ2-3	-	CSARRESTDTQYF
TRBV20-1	TRBJ1-6	-	CSARDARRSYNSPLHF
TRBV20-1	TRBJ2-3	-	CSASKGYTQYF
TRBV19	TRBJ2-1	TRBD1	CASSIIPGQGADEQFF
TRBV7-2	TRBJ2-2	-	CASSRRFTGELFF
TRBV10-3	TRBJ2-6	-	CAISEFSGANVLTF
TRBV20-1	TRBJ1-3	TRBD1	CSARGTGSGNTIYF
TRBV20-1	TRBJ2-7	-	CSARDPYIVYEQYF
TRBV7-8	TRBJ1-5	TRBD1	CASSQWGRQGRRQGPQHF
TRBV6-2/TRBV6-3	TRBJ1-1	-	CASEDFGGTEAFF
TRBV5-1	TRBJ2-3	-	CASSLEGGQNTQYF
TRBV6-7	TRBJ1-5	-	CASTTTATGQPQHF
TRBV12-3/TRBV12-4	TRBJ2-1	-	CASSFFGLEQFF
TRBV20-1	TRBJ2-7	-	CSAVRTYEQYF
TRBV10-1	TRBJ2-5	-	CASSHSPGETQYF
TRBV5-1	TRBJ2-7	TRBD1	CASSLRDRRHEQYF
TRBV29-1	TRBJ2-1	TRBD1	CSVLRGDRGREQFF
TRBV12-3/TRBV12-4	TRBJ2-5	-	CASTFTGGQTQYF
TRBV10-3	TRBJ1-3	-	CATKQSSGNTIYF